Sequencing of this T cell receptor beta chain was carried out in a study of blood T cell repertoires in COVID-19. In the study overall: The United States, Italy and Spain were the sources of the acute and convalescent COVID-19 samples. The cDNA or gDNA used as material had been derived from T cells, B-cell-depleted T cells, or PBMCs.

Assay used: immunoSEQ multiplex PCR; TCRdb lists only in-frame clones, some missing. The sample lists some 96,000 clones, more than 75% seen once, with about a tenth in the top ten. The length of the CDR3 is 15 residues. CDR1 is LNHDA and CDR2 is SQIVND in the germline V gene (reference sequence). The germline V and J ends were trimmed by 5 bases and 0 bases, with 10 bases remaining between them. The sample comprised peripheral blood. The TCR originated in a middle-aged man with acute or convalescent COVID-19. The rearrangement links TRBV19 to TRBJ1-4; D unresolved. Here the CDR3 DNA reads TGTGCCAGTAGTTCGGGGTTTGCAACTAATGAAAAACTGTTTTTT. Amino acids: CASSSGFATNEKLFF. The whole variable domain, filled in from reference TRBV19 and TRBJ1-4, reads DGGITQSPKYLFRKEGQNVTLSCEQNLNHDAMYWYRQDPGQGLRLIYYSQIVNDFQKGDIAEGYSVSREKKESFPLTVTSAQKNPTAFYLCASSSGFATNEKLFFGSGTQLSVL.